This T cell receptor beta chain comes out of a study of blood T cells in healthy people across ages. General study points: Naive CD4+ cells and diversity were both higher in long-lived donors than in aged donors.

This clonotype was seen ten or more times. Its cognate antigen is unknown. Germline V gene sequence: CDR1 SGHAT, CDR2 FQNNGV. This CDR3 is 15 amino acids long. Trimming removed 2 bases from V and 11 bases from J, with 21 bases in between. A sample-barcoded 5' primer and a J-beta primer mix were used in a second PCR of roughly 7 to 12 cycles. Every cDNA molecule carried a tag from a template-switch adaptor bearing 12 random nucleotides. TCRdb ran MiXCR on the 5' RACE reads and lists one entry per CDR3 protein. The data show about 800,000 distinct CDR3 sequences, 25% seen once. These data were also filed under a second study, of T cells of mothers and their children. From that report: In this cohort, donors were three healthy Caucasian mothers plus their six children.

The sequence was collected from a boy between 10 and 17 years old in good health. The genes are TRBV11-2 and TRBJ2-5, with D possibly matching TRBD1 (6 bases). The sequenced material came from blood. The CDR3 DNA sequence: TGTGCCAGCAGCTTATTGGTGTCCCCATCAGGGGAGCAGTACTTC. This sequence encodes CASSLLVSPSGEQYF.